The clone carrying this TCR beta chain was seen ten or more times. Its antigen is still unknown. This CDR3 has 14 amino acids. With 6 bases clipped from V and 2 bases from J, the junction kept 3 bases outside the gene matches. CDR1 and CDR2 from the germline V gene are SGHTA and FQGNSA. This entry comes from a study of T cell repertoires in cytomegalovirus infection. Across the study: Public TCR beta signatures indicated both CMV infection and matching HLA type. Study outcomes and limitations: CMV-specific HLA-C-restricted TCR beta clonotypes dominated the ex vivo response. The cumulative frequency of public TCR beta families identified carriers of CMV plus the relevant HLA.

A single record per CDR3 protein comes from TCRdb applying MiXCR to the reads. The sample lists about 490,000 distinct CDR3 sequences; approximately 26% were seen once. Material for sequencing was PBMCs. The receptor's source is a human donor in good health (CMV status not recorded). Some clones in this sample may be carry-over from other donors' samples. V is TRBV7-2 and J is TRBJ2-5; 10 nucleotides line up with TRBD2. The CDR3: CASRVAGGQETQYF. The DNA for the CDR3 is TGTGCCAGCAGAGTAGCGGGAGGTCAAGAGACCCAGTACTTC.